These T cell receptor beta chains were read from a single sample in a study of blood T cells in healthy people across ages. In TCRdb, the 5' RACE reads were re-called with MiXCR into one record per CDR3 protein. The profile covers about 1.4 million distinct CDR3 sequences, with 59% appearing a single time and about 6.7% taken by the ten largest. Sequencing used blood. All receptors come from a man between 18 and 29 years old in good health. CDR3s include the opening cysteine and the closing phenylalanine or tryptophan. Each record gives: clone size, D gene, V gene, J gene, CDR3 protein, CDR3 DNA. A D gene is named only where the DNA matches it firmly. A clone size is listed for some rows: how often the clone was seen (once, few, many), or a class if it is expanded.

abundance: .
d_gene: TRBD2
v_gene: TRBV4-2
j_gene: TRBJ2-3
CDR3aa: CASSQGNSGTTDTQYF
CDR3nt: TGTGCCAGCAGCCAAGGTAACAGCGGGACCACAGATACGCAGTATTTT

abundance: .
d_gene: TRBD1
v_gene: TRBV2
j_gene: TRBJ2-6
CDR3aa: CASSGQGSSGANVLTF
CDR3nt: TGTGCCAGCAGTGGACAGGGGTCATCTGGGGCCAACGTCCTGACTTTC

abundance: .
d_gene: .
v_gene: TRBV15
j_gene: TRBJ2-7
CDR3aa: CATSANTGSLSGEQYF
CDR3nt: TGTGCCACCAGTGCTAATACAGGGTCGTTGTCGGGCGAGCAGTACTTC

abundance: few
d_gene: TRBD2
v_gene: TRBV28
j_gene: TRBJ2-7
CDR3aa: CASSAGTSFSEQYF
CDR3nt: TGTGCCAGCAGTGCCGGGACTAGCTTTTCCGAGCAGTACTTC

abundance: few
d_gene: .
v_gene: TRBV29-1
j_gene: TRBJ1-1
CDR3aa: CSVGQEAFF
CDR3nt: TGCAGCGTTGGGCAGGAAGCTTTCTTT

abundance: .
d_gene: .
v_gene: TRBV7-2
j_gene: TRBJ1-2
CDR3aa: CASSPLSIFGYGYTF
CDR3nt: TGTGCCAGCAGCCCCTTGTCCATCTTCGGCTATGGCTACACCTTC

abundance: .
d_gene: TRBD2
v_gene: TRBV27
j_gene: TRBJ2-1
CDR3aa: CASSFSGAGAAYNEQFF
CDR3nt: TGTGCCAGCAGTTTTTCGGGAGCGGGAGCCGCCTACAATGAGCAGTTCTTC

abundance: .
d_gene: .
v_gene: TRBV29-1
j_gene: TRBJ1-1
CDR3aa: CSVEDEGNTEAFF
CDR3nt: TGCAGCGTTGAAGATGAGGGGAACACTGAAGCTTTCTTT

abundance: .
d_gene: .
v_gene: TRBV4-3
j_gene: TRBJ2-7
CDR3aa: CASSQARFAEQYF
CDR3nt: TGCGCCAGCAGCCAAGCCCGATTTGCCGAGCAGTACTTC

abundance: .
d_gene: .
v_gene: TRBV9
j_gene: TRBJ2-4
CDR3aa: CASSRAGNIQYF
CDR3nt: TGTGCCAGCAGCCGGGCGGGAAACATTCAGTACTTC

abundance: few
d_gene: .
v_gene: TRBV20-1
j_gene: TRBJ2-1
CDR3aa: CSASIVYTQEQFF
CDR3nt: TGCAGTGCTTCGATCGTGTACACACAGGAGCAGTTCTTC

abundance: few
d_gene: TRBD2
v_gene: TRBV10-3
j_gene: TRBJ2-1
CDR3aa: CAINTSGANEQFF
CDR3nt: TGTGCCATCAATACTAGCGGGGCCAATGAGCAGTTCTTC

abundance: few
d_gene: TRBD2
v_gene: TRBV25-1
j_gene: TRBJ2-7
CDR3aa: CASSYSGSNYEQYF
CDR3nt: TGTGCCAGCAGTTATAGCGGGAGTAACTACGAGCAGTACTTC